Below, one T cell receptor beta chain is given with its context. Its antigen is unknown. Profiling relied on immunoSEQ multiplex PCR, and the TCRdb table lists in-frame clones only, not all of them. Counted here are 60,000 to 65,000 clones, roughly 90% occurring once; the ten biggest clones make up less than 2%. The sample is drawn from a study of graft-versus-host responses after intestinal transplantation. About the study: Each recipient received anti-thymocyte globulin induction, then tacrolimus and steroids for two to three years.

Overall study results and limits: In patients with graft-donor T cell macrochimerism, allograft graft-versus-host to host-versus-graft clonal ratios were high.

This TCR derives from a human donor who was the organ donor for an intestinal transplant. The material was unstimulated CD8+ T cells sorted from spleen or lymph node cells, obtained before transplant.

The CDR3 sequence is CASSPLLAGGTDTQYF. CDR3 in DNA: TGTGCCAGCAGCCCTTTACTAGCGGGAGGTACAGATACGCAGTATTTT. The rearrangement joins TRBV7-9 to TRBJ2-3, with 12 bases identical to TRBD2. V dropped 5 bases and J dropped 3; count of bases not matched to a gene: 6. The CDR3 loop spans 16 amino acids. CDR1 is SEHNR and CDR2 is FQNEAQ in the germline V gene (reference sequence).